The rows below give T cell receptor beta chains drawn from one sample of a study of T-cell memory formation after mild COVID-19. TCRdb reprocessed the 5' RACE reads via MiXCR and lists one record per CDR3 protein. Found here are roughly 130,000 distinct CDR3 sequences, over 15% of them singletons; the top ten hold approximately 4.7%. The sequencing sample was made of PBMCs or a T cell subset sorted from them (not recorded which). Receptor source: a man aged 18-30 years who had mild COVID-19 (a few samples of this study predate the infection). Cell type and time point are not known. CDR3s include the opening cysteine and the closing phenylalanine or tryptophan. A D gene is named only where the DNA matches it firmly. Clone size, where shown, is once, few, many, or a class for clones that have expanded.

>10|NA|TRBJ1-4|TRBV20-1|NA
TGCAGTGCTAGTGTGGAAAAACTGTTTTTT
CSASVEKLFF
>18|TRBD2|TRBJ2-3|TRBV5-4|NA
TGTGCCAGCAGCCCGGAAACACTAGCGGGGTTCAGTACAGATACGCAGTATTTT
CASSPETLAGFSTDTQYF
>13|NA|TRBJ1-6|TRBV3-1|few
TGTGCCAGCAGCCAAGCCATCGTCTCACCCCTCCACTTT
CASSQAIVSPLHF
>17|NA|TRBJ2-1|TRBV7-2|many
TGTGCCAGCAGCCCCCTTTGGGGGGGGGCGAGCTACAATGAGCAGTTCTTC
CASSPLWGGASYNEQFF
>15|NA|TRBJ2-3|TRBV11-2|NA
TGTGCCAGCAGTACTCAGCGAGCGCGCACAGATACGCAGTATTTT
CASSTQRARTDTQYF
>15|NA|TRBJ1-1|TRBV7-2|NA
TGTGCCAGCAGCTTAGCACCGGGGATGAACACTGAAGCTTTCTTT
CASSLAPGMNTEAFF
>12|NA|TRBJ2-5|TRBV6-2/TRBV6-3|many
TGTGCCAGCAGTTACTCGACAGAGACCCAGTACTTC
CASSYSTETQYF
>14|NA|TRBJ1-6|TRBV7-2|few
TGTGCCAGCATCGAGGGGGGCGTTAATTCACCCCTCCACTTT
CASIEGGVNSPLHF
>16|TRBD1|TRBJ1-1|TRBV12-3/TRBV12-4|few
TGTGCCAGCAGTAAAACACAGGGGCCCATGAACACTGAAGCTTTCTTT
CASSKTQGPMNTEAFF
>14|TRBD2|TRBJ2-1|TRBV5-1|NA
TGCGCCAGCAGCGTGACTAGCGGGGGCTATGAGCAGTTCTTC
CASSVTSGGYEQFF
>12|NA|TRBJ2-3|TRBV20-1|few
TGCAGTGCTAGAAGGGGCTCAGATACGCAGTATTTT
CSARRGSDTQYF
>16|NA|TRBJ2-3|TRBV4-1|few
TGCGCCAGCAGCCGCCGAGGGGATTTTAGCACAGATACGCAGTATTTT
CASSRRGDFSTDTQYF